Sequencing of this T cell receptor beta chain was carried out in a study of shared clonotypes between healthy human individuals. Overall study findings and caveats: For naive CD4 cells, 4% to 5% of clonotypes were shared across a handful of donors.

The ends lost 3 bases at V and 2 bases at J; junction bases unmatched: 10. The V gene's germline CDR1 is SEHNR and CDR2 FQNEAQ (reference sequence). The CDR3 extends over 17 amino acids. Regarding this clone: What it binds is unknown.

Terminally differentiated effector memory CD45RA+ cells were excluded from the naive CD8 cells, which were CD45RO-negative and positively selected for CCR7. Free of recent acute infections or vaccinations, the donors were healthy HIV-negative adults. The method was immunoSEQ multiplex PCR; TCRdb's version includes in-frame clones alone and lacks a portion of them. The sample holds some 1,900,000 clones, about 94% seen once. Sequencing used naive CD8+ T cells sorted from blood. The V gene is TRBV7-9, the J gene TRBJ2-5, with 9 nucleotides matching TRBD2. This receptor was obtained from a young man in good health. Here the CDR3 reads CASSFRLGGGAQETQYF. In DNA form, the CDR3 reads TGTGCCAGCAGCTTCAGACTAGGCGGGGGGGCTCAAGAGACCCAGTACTTC.